This T cell receptor (beta chain) was found in a study of blood T cell repertoires in COVID-19. Overall study context: Sources were T cells, B-cell-depleted T cells, or PBMCs; the material itself was cDNA or gDNA.

Original analysis: Amplification of reference gene primers was used by the study to estimate nucleated cell counts. Method: immunoSEQ multiplex PCR; TCRdb's copy keeps in-frame clones and lacks some. The V and J calls and clone size come from that table; D and trimming were worked out from the DNA. Of 20,000 to 25,000 clones in the sample, over 75% are singletons; the top ten hold 50% to 75%. This CDR3 has 11 residues. Between the trimmed V and J ends, which lost 7 bases and 6 bases, there was a span of 12 bases. Germline V lookup: CDR1 SQVTM, CDR2 ANQGSEA. The sequencing sample was made of peripheral blood. The chain carries TRBV29-1 and TRBJ1-2, with D unclear. The origin of this receptor is a woman aged 80 or older with acute or convalescent COVID-19. CDR3 coding DNA: TGCAGCGCCGCTAGAGGAGATGGCTACACCTTC. The encoded protein is CSAARGDGYTF.